This T cell receptor (beta chain) was sequenced during a study of breast tumors, draining lymph nodes, adjacent tissues. TCRdb reprocessed the multiplex PCR reads via MiXCR and lists one record per CDR3 protein. The sample contains approximately 90,000 distinct CDR3 sequences, approximately 30% of which appear only once. CDR3 size: 16 residues. Deletions cut 1 base from V and 4 bases from J, with 11 bases between. Germline V gene lookup returns CDR1 MNHNS and CDR2 SASEGT. Breast cancer patients provided tissue from their axillary draining lymph nodes. This clonotype was observed at least ten times. This sequence joins TRBV6-1 and TRBJ1-6, with unresolved D. The sequence came from a female donor with breast cancer. Some clones in this sample may be carry-over from other donors' samples. The sample consisted of axillary lymph node tissue. CDR3 loop: CASSEVGRKYNSPLHF. The CDR3 DNA reads as TGTGCCAGCAGTGAAGTGGGCAGAAAATATAATTCACCCCTCCACTTT.